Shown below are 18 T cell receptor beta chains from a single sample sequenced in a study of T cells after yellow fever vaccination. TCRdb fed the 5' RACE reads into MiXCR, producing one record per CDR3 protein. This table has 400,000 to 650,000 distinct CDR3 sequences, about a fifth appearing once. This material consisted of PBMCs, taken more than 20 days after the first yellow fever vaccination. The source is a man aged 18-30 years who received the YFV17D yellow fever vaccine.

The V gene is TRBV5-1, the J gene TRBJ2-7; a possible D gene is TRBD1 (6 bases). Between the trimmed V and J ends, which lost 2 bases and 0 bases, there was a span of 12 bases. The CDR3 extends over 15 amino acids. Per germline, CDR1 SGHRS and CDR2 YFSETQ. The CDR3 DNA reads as TGCGCCAGCAGCTTAACAGGGCGCCCCTCCTACGAGCAGTACTTC. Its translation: CASSLTGRPSYEQYF.

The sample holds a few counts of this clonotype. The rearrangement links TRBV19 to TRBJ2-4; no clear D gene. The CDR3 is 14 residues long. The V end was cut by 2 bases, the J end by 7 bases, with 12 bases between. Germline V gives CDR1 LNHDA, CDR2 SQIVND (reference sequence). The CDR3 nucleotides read TGTGCCAGTAGTATAACCGGGCTTGGGAACATTCAGTACTTC. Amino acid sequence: CASSITGLGNIQYF.

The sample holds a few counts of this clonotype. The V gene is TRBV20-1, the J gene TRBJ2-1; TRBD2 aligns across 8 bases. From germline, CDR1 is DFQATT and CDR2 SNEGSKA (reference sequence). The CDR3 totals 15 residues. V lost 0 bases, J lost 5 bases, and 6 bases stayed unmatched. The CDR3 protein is CSARDPRGGDNEQFF. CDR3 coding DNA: TGCAGTGCTAGAGATCCCCGGGGGGGAGACAATGAGCAGTTCTTC.

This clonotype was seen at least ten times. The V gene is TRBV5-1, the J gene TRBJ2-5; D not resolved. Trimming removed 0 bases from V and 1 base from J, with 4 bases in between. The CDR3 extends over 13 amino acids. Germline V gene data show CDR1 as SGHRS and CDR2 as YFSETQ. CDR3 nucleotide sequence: TGCGCCAGCAGCTTGGGGGGCCAAGAGACCCAGTACTTC. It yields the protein CASSLGGQETQYF.

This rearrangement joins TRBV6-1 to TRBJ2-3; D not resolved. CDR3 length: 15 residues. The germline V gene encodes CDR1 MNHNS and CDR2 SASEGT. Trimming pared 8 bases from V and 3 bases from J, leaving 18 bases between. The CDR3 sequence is CASQSLGRGTDTQYF. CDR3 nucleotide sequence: TGTGCCAGCCAGAGCCTCGGACGTGGGACAGATACGCAGTATTTT.

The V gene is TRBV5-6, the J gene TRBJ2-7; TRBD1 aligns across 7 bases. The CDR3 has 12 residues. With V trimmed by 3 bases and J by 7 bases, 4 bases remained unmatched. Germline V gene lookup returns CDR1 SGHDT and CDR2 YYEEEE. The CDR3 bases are TGTGCCAGCAGCTCACAGGACAGGGAGCAGTACTTC. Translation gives CASSSQDREQYF.

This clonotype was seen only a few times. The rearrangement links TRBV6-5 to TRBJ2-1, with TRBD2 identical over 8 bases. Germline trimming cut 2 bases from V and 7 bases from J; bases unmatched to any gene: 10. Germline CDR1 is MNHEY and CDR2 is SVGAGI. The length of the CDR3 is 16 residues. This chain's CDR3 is CASSYVASGLGNEQFF. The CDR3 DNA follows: TGTGCCAGCAGTTACGTAGCTAGCGGGCTGGGGAATGAGCAGTTCTTC.

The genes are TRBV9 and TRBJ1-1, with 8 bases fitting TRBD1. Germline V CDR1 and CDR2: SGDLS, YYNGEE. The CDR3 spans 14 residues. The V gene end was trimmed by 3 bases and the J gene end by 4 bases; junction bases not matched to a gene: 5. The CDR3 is CASSGDRGSTEAFF. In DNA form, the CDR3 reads TGTGCCAGCAGCGGAGACAGGGGTAGCACTGAAGCTTTCTTT.

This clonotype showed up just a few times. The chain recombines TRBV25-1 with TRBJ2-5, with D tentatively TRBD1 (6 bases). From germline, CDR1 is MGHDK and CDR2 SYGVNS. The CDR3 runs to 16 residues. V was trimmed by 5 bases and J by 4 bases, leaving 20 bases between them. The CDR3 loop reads CASSPHKQGWGETQYF. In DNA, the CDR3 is TGTGCCAGCAGTCCCCATAAACAGGGATGGGGAGAGACCCAGTACTTC. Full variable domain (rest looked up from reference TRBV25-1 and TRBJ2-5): EADIYQTPRYLVIGTGKKITLECSQTMGHDKMYWYQQDPGMELHLIHYSYGVNSTEKGDLSSESTVSRIRTEHFPLTLESARPSHTSQYLCASSPHKQGWGETQYFGPGTRLLVL.

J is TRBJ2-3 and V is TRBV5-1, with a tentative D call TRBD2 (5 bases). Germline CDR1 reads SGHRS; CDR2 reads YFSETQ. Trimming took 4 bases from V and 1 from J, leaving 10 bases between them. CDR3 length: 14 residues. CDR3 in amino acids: CASSVTAGTDTQYF. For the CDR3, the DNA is TGCGCCAGCAGCGTCACAGCGGGCACAGATACGCAGTATTTT.

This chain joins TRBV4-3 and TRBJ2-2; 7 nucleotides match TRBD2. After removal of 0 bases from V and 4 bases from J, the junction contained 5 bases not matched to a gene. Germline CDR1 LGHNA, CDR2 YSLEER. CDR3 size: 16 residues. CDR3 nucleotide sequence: TGCGCCAGCAGCCAAGAAGAGCGGGGCTCCACCGGGGAGCTGTTTTTT. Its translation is CASSQEERGSTGELFF.

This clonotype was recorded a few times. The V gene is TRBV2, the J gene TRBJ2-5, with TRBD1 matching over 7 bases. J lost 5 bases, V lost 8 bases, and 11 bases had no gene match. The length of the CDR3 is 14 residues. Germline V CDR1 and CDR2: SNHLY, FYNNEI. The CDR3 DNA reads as TGTGCCAGCTGCCCACAGGGGAATTGGGAGACCCAGTACTTC. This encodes CASCPQGNWETQYF.

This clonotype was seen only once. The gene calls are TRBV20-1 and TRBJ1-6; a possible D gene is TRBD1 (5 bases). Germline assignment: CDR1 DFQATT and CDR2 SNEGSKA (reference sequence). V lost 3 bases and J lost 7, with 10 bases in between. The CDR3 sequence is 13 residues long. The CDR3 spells CSARGRGNSPLHF. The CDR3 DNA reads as TGCAGTGCTAGGGGGCGAGGAAATTCACCCCTCCACTTT.

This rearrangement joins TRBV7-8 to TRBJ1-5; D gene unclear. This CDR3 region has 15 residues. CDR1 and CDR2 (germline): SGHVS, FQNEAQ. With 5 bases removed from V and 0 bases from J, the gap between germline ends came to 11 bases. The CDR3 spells CASSRHLDSNQPQHF. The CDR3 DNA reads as TGTGCCAGCAGCCGACATCTGGATAGCAATCAGCCCCAGCATTTT.

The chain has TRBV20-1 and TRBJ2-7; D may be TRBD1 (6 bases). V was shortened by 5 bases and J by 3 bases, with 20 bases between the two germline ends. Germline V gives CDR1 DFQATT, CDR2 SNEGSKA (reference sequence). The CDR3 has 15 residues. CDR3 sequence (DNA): TGCAGTGCTCCTGAATCAACAGGGTCGAACTACGAGCAGTACTTC. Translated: CSAPESTGSNYEQYF.

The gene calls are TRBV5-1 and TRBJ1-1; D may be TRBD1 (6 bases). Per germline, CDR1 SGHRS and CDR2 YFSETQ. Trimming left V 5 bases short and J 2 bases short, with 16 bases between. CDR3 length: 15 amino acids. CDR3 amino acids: CASRIFTGTNTEAFF. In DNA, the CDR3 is TGCGCCAGCAGGATTTTCACAGGGACCAACACTGAAGCTTTCTTT.

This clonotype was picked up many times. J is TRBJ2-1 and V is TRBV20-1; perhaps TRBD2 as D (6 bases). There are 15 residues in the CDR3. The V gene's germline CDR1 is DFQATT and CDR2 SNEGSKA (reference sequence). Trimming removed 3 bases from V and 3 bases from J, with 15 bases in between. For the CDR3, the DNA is TGCAGTGCTAGCCCGCGGGACGGGGTCTACAATGAGCAGTTCTTC. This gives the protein CSASPRDGVYNEQFF.

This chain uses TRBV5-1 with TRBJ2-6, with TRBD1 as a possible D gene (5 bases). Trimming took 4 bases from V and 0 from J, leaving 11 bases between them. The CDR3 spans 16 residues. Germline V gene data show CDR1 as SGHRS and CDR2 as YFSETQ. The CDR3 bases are TGCGCCAGCAGCCCCAGGGTAGACTCTGGGGCCAACGTCCTGACTTTC. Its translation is CASSPRVDSGANVLTF.